The 15 T cell receptor beta chains below were found in one sample sequenced in a study of early T cells in non-severe SARS-CoV-2 infection (dated by TCRdb to the early 2020s). Receptor libraries were prepared by 5' RACE. Sequenced on a NextSeq 500. TCRdb handled the public reads itself, with Q25 trimming in fastp and clone calling in MiXCR, and kept productive beta chains. Every entry covers one CDR3 protein and lists the most common genes and DNA from its rows. This sample holds tens of thousands of distinct CDR3 sequences; 7% to 10% were observed only once. The ten largest clonotypes hold less than 25% of the sample. Specimen: whole blood. The receptors originated from an adult who was a healthcare worker with PCR-confirmed SARS-CoV-2 infection or an uninfected control (not recorded which).

The rearrangement joins TRBV10-1 to TRBJ1-1; unclear D gene. Germline-derived CDR1 and CDR2 are WNHNN and SYGVQD (reference sequence). The CDR3 has 14 residues. V gave up 5 bases and J gave up 0 bases, with 10 bases separating them. The CDR3 loop reads CASSKSLLNTEAFF. CDR3 DNA: TGCGCCAGCAGTAAGAGCCTCCTGAACACTGAAGCTTTCTTT.

This clonotype was detected only a few times. The rearrangement joins TRBV5-4 to TRBJ1-1; 7 bases fit TRBD1. V shed 0 bases and J 6 bases; nucleotides not matched to a gene: 8. CDR3 size: 15 residues. Germline loops: CDR1 SGHNT, CDR2 YYREEE (reference sequence). The CDR3 sequence: CASSLGQGVYSEAFF. The CDR3 DNA follows: TGTGCCAGCAGCTTGGGGCAGGGGGTTTATTCTGAAGCTTTCTTT.

This clonotype was seen at least ten times. The V and J genes are TRBV7-8 and TRBJ1-1; 8 nucleotides align to TRBD1. Germline V gives CDR1 SGHVS, CDR2 FQNEAQ. J gave up 6 bases and V 3 bases, and 6 bases lay outside the gene matches. This CDR3 comprises 14 residues. CDR3 residues: CASSFGQGLSEAFF. The CDR3 coding sequence is TGTGCCAGCAGCTTTGGACAGGGATTATCTGAAGCTTTCTTT.

The V call is TRBV7-9, the J call TRBJ2-1; tentative D call: TRBD1 (6 bases). V was clipped by 3 bases and J by 7 bases, with 13 bases between them. This CDR3 is built from 14 residues. Germline assignment: CDR1 SEHNR and CDR2 FQNEAQ (reference sequence). The CDR3 nucleotides read TGTGCCAGCAGCTTCGGTCTTCAGGGGAATGAGCAGTTCTTC. Translating it yields CASSFGLQGNEQFF.

This clonotype was counted between two and nine times. This chain uses TRBV4-2 with TRBJ1-6; D gene ambiguous. V shed 0 bases and J shed 7 bases, with 4 bases lying between them. This CDR3 is 13 amino acids long. Per the germline V gene, CDR1 is LGHNA and CDR2 is YNFKEQ. The CDR3 region is CASSQDQNSPLHF. The CDR3 DNA is TGTGCCAGCAGCCAAGATCAGAATTCACCCCTCCACTTT.

This chain uses TRBV4-1 with TRBJ1-5; a possible D gene is TRBD1 (5 bases). V lost 1 base to trimming and J lost 7 bases, with 11 bases between them. CDR1 is MGHRA, CDR2 YSYEKL, per germline. The CDR3 covers 14 residues. The CDR3 nucleotides read TGCGCCAGCAGCCAAGGAATGGGGGGACAGCCCCAGCATTTT. Amino acids: CASSQGMGGQPQHF.

The V call is TRBV3-1, the J call TRBJ1-1; D perhaps matches TRBD1 (5 bases). The germline V gene encodes CDR1 LGHDT and CDR2 YNNKEL (reference sequence). The length of the CDR3 is 14 residues. Trimming removed 1 base at V and 3 bases at J, with 9 bases between. CDR3 region: CASSQGGGDTEAFF. CDR3 bases: TGTGCCAGCAGCCAAGGCGGGGGGGACACTGAAGCTTTCTTT.

This clonotype was picked up many times. The rearrangement joins TRBV25-1 to TRBJ2-3; 7 bases line up with TRBD2. The CDR3 extends over 15 amino acids. Losses at the gene ends were 3 bases for V and 6 bases for J; bases not matched to a gene: 9. Per germline, CDR1 MGHDK and CDR2 SYGVNS. DNA for the CDR3: TGTGCCAGCAGTGATACGGGGAGGGTGGTGGATACGCAGTATTTT. Translating gives CASSDTGRVVDTQYF.

This clonotype was recorded a few times. This chain connects TRBV10-3 to TRBJ2-1; 7 bases match TRBD2. The V and J ends lost 6 bases and 6 bases, in that order; junction bases with no gene match: 11. The CDR3 has 15 residues. CDR1 and CDR2 from the germline V gene are ENHRY and SYGVKD. This CDR3 reads CAIRGGDPQPNEQFF. The DNA of the CDR3 is TGTGCCATCAGGGGAGGGGACCCCCAGCCCAATGAGCAGTTCTTC.

The genes are TRBV2 and TRBJ1-5, with D possibly TRBD1 on 6 matching bases. This CDR3 comprises 15 residues. CDR1 is SNHLY, CDR2 FYNNEI, per germline. V was cut by 5 bases and J by 4 bases, with 15 bases left in between. CDR3 in DNA: TGTGCCAGCAGTCCTCGGACAGCTACAAATCAGCCCCAGCATTTT. Its protein product is CASSPRTATNQPQHF. Supplemented by reference TRBV2 and TRBJ1-5, the full variable domain reads EPEVTQTPSHQVTQMGQEVILRCVPISNHLYFYWYRQILGQKVEFLVSFYNNEISEKSEIFDDQFSVERPDGSNFTLKIRSTKLEDSAMYFCASSPRTATNQPQHFGDGTRLSIL.

This clonotype was recorded many times. The chain joins TRBV29-1 to TRBJ1-1, with D perhaps TRBD1 (5 bases). Germline V gene data show CDR1 as SQVTM and CDR2 as ANQGSEA. This CDR3 region has 13 residues. The V end was cut by 4 bases, the J end by 1 base, with 10 bases between. The CDR3 nucleotides are TGCAGCGTTGGGGAGGGGCCGAACACTGAAGCTTTCTTT. Its translation: CSVGEGPNTEAFF.

This clonotype was seen at least ten times. Its ends do not fully match the called genes, so a read error is possible. The chain carries TRBV5-1 and TRBJ1-1, with TRBD1 matching 9 bases. This CDR3 has 12 residues. The germline CDR1 and CDR2 sequences are SGHRS and YFSETQ. The CDR3 sequence: CASSLDRGEAFF. As DNA, the CDR3 is TGCGCCAGCAGTTTGGACAGGGGAGAAGCTTTCTTT.

This clonotype was observed a few times. The chain combines TRBV6-5 with TRBJ1-1; 7 bases align to TRBD1. V trimming: 5 bases; J trimming: 3 bases; junction bases outside the gene matches: 9. The germline V gene has CDR1 MNHEY and CDR2 SVGAGI. The CDR3 is 15 amino acids. The CDR3 region has the DNA TGTGCCAGCAGTACCCCGGGACAGCTTCACACTGAAGCTTTCTTT. It is translated as CASSTPGQLHTEAFF.

The V call is TRBV29-1, the J call TRBJ2-2, with D perhaps matching TRBD1 or TRBD2 (6 bases each). Germline V gives CDR1 SQVTM, CDR2 ANQGSEA. V was pared by 7 bases and J by 7 bases, with 13 bases between. This CDR3 spans 12 amino acids. The CDR3 region has the DNA TGCAGCGCCCGGGGGCAGGACGGGGAGCTGTTTTTT. The encoded protein is CSARGQDGELFF.

This rearrangement joins TRBV3-1 to TRBJ2-2; no clear D. The germline CDR1 and CDR2 sequences are LGHDT and YNNKEL (reference sequence). The CDR3 runs to 15 residues. Trimming pared 4 bases from V and 2 bases from J, leaving 11 bases between. CDR3 in DNA: TGTGCCAGCAGCCGACGGACCACTAACACCGGGGAGCTGTTTTTT. Translation gives CASSRRTTNTGELFF.